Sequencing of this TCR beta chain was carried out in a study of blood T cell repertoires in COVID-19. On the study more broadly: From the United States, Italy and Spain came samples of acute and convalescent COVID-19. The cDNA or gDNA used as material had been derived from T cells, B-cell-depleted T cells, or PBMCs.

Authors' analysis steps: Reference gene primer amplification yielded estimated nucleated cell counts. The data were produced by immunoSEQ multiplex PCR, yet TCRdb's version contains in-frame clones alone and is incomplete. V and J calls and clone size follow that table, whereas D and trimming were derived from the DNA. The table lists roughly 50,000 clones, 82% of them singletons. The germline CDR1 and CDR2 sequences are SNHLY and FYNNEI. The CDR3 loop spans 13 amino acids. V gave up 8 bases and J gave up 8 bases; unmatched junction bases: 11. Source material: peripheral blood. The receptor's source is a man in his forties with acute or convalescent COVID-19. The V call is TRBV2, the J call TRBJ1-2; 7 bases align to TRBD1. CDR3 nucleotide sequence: TGTGCCAGCCTGGTGTACAGGGGTGGCGGCTACACCTTC. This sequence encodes CASLVYRGGGYTF.